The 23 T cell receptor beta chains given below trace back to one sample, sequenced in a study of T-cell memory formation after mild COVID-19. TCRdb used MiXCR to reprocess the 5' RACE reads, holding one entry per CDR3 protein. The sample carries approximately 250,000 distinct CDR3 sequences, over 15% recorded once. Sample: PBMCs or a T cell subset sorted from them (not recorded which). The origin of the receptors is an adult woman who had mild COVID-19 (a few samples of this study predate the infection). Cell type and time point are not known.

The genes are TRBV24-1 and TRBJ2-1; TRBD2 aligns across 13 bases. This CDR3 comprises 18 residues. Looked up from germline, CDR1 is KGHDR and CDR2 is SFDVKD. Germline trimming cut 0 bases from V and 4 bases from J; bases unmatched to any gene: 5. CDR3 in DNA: TGTGCCACCAGTGATTTGGGGGGGACTAGCGGGAAGTACAATGAGCAGTTCTTC. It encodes CATSDLGGTSGKYNEQFF.

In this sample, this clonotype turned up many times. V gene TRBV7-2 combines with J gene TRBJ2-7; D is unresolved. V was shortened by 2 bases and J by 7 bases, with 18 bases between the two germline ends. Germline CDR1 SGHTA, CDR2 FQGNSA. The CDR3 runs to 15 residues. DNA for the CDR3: TGTGCCAGCAGCTTAACTGCTCAATCCCGTAGGGAGCAGTACTTC. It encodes CASSLTAQSRREQYF.

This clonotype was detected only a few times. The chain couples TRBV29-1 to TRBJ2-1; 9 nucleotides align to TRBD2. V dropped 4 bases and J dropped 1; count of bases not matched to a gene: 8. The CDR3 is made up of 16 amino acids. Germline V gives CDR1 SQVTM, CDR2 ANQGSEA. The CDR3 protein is CSVGGSLAGSYNEQFF. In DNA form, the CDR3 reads TGCAGCGTTGGGGGATCTCTAGCGGGGTCCTACAATGAGCAGTTCTTC.

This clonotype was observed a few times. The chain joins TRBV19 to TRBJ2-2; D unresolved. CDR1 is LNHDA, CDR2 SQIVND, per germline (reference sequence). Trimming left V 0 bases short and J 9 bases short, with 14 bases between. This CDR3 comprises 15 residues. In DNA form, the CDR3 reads TGTGCCAGTAGTATAGACCCGAGTTGGGCCCGGGAGCTGTTTTTT. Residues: CASSIDPSWARELFF.

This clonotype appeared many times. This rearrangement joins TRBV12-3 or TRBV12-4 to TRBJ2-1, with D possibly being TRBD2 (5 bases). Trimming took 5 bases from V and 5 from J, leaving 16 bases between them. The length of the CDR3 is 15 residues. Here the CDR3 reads CASSKTSFGDNEQFF. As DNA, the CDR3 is TGTGCCAGCAGTAAAACTAGTTTCGGGGACAATGAGCAGTTCTTC.

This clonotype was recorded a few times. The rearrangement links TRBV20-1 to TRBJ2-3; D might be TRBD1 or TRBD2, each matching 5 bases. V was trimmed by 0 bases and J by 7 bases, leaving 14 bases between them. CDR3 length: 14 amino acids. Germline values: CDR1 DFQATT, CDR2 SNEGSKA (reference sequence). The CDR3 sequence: CSARDRKGTHTQYF. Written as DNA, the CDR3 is TGCAGTGCTAGAGATAGGAAAGGGACCCATACGCAGTATTTT.

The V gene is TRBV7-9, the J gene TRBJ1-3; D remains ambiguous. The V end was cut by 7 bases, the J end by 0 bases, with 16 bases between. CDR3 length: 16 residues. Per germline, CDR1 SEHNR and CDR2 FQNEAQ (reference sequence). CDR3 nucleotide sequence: TGTGCCAGCATCCCGGAAGAAGTCCTCTCTGGAAACACCATATATTTT. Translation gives CASIPEEVLSGNTIYF.

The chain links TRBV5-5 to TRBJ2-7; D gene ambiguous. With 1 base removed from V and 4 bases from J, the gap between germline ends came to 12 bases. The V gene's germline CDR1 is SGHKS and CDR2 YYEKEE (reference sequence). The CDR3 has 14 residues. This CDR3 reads CASSLSHSSYEQYF. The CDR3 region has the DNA TGTGCCAGCAGCTTGTCTCACAGCAGTTACGAGCAGTACTTC.

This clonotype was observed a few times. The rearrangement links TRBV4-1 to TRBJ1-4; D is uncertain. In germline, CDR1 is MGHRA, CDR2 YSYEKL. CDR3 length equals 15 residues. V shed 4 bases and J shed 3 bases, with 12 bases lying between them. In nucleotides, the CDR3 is TGCGCCAGCAGCCCCCGGGATGGTTCTAATGAAAAACTGTTTTTT. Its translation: CASSPRDGSNEKLFF.

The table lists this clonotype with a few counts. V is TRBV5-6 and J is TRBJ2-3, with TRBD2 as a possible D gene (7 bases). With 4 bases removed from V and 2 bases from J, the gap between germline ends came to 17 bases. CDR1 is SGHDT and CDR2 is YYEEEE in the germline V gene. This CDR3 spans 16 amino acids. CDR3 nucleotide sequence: TGTGCCAGCAGCCCGGGGGGCGGAACTCACACAGATACGCAGTATTTT. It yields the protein CASSPGGGTHTDTQYF.

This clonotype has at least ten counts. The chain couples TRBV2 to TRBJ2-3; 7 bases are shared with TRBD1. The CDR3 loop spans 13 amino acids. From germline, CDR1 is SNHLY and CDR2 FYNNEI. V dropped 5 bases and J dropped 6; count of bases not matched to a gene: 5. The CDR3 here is CASSFTGADTQYF. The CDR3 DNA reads TGTGCCAGCAGTTTCACAGGGGCCGATACGCAGTATTTT.

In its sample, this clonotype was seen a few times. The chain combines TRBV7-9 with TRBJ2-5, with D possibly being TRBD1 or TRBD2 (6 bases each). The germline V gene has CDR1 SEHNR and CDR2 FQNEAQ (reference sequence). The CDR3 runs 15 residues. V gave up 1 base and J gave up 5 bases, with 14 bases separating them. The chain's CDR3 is CASSLGLGGIETQYF. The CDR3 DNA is TGTGCCAGCAGCTTAGGGCTGGGGGGCATCGAGACCCAGTACTTC. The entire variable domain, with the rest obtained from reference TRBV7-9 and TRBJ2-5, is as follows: DTGVSQNPRHKITKRGQNVTFRCDPISEHNRLYWYRQTLGQGPEFLTYFQNEAQLEKSRLLSDRFSAERPKGSFSTLEIQRTEQGDSAMYLCASSLGLGGIETQYFGPGTRLLVL.

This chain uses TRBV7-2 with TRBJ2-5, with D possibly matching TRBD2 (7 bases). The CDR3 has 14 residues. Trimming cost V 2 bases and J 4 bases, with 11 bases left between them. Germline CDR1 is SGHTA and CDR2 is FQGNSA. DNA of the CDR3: TGTGCCAGCAGCTTAATGGGAGGGGGAGAGACCCAGTACTTC. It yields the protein CASSLMGGGETQYF.

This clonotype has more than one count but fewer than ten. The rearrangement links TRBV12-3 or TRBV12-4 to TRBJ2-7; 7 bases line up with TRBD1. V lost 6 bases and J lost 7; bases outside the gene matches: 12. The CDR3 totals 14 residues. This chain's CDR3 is CASRNDDRVREQYF. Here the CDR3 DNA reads TGTGCCAGCAGGAACGATGACAGGGTGAGGGAGCAGTACTTC.

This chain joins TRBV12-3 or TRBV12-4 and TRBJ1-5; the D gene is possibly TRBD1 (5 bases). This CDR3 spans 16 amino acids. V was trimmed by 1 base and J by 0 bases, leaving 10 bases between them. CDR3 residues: CASSLGGRTSNQPQHF. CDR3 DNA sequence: TGTGCCAGCAGTTTAGGGGGACGGACTAGCAATCAGCCCCAGCATTTT.

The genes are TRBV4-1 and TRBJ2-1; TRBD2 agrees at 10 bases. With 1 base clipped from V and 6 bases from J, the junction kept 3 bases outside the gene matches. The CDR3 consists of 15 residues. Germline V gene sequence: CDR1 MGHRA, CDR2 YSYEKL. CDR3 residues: CASSQVLAGSNEQFF. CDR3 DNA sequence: TGCGCCAGCAGCCAAGTACTAGCGGGGAGCAATGAGCAGTTCTTC.

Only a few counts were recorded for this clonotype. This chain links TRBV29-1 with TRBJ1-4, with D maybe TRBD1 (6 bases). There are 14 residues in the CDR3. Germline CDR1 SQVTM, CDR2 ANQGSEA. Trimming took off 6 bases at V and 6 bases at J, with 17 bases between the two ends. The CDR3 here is CSVRRGVSDEKLFF. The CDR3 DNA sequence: TGCAGCGTCCGCAGGGGTGTGAGTGATGAAAAACTGTTTTTT.

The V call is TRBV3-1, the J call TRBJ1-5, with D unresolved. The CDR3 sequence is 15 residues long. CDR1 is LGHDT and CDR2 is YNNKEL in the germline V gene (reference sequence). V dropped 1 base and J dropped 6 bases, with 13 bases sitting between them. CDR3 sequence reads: CASSQAGGGFQPQHF. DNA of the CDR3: TGTGCCAGCAGCCAAGCAGGTGGTGGTTTTCAGCCCCAGCATTTT.

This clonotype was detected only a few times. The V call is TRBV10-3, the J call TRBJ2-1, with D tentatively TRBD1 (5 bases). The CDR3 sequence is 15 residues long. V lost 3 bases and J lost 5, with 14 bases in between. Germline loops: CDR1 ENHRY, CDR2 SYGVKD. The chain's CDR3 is CAISEGANLDNEQFF. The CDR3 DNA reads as TGTGCCATCAGTGAAGGGGCGAACCTGGACAATGAGCAGTTCTTC.

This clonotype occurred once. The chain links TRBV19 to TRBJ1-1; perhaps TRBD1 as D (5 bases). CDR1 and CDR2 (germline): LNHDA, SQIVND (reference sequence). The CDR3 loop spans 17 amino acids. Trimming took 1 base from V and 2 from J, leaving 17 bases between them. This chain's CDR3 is CASSIVRGVSGNTEAFF. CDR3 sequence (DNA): TGTGCCAGTAGTATAGTACGAGGGGTCTCTGGAAACACTGAAGCTTTCTTT.

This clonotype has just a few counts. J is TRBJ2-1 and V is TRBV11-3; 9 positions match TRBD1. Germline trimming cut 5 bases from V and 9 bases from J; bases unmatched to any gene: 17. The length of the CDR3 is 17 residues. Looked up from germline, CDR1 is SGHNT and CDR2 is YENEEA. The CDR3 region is CASSQKAGQGWSGEQFF. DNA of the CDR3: TGTGCCAGCAGCCAAAAAGCGGGACAGGGTTGGTCGGGTGAGCAGTTCTTC.

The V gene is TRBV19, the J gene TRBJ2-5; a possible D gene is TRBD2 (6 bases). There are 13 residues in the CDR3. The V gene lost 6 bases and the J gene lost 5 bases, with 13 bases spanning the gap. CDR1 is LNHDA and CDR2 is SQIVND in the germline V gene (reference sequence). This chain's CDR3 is CASRGTPYETQYF. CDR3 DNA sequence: TGTGCCAGTAGAGGGACTCCTTACGAGACCCAGTACTTC.

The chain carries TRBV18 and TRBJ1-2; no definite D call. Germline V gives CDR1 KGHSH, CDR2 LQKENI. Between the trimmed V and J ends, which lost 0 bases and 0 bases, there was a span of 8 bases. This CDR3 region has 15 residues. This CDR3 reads CASSPPNGPNYGYTF. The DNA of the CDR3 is TGTGCCAGCTCACCACCGAACGGACCTAACTATGGCTACACCTTC.